Listed below are T cell receptor beta chains from one sample, sequenced in a study of STAT5B mutations in CD4+ large granular lymphocyte leukemia. TCRdb's table, derived via immunoSEQ multiplex PCR, lists solely in-frame clones and lacks some. This sample has more than 20,000 clones, with about three quarters found just once. The sequenced material came from CD4+ T cells from blood buffy coats. The receptor set was obtained from a human donor in good health. Each CDR3 is given with its conserved first and last residue. D genes are given only for firm matches. Clone size is given for some rows only: seen once, a few or many times, or a class if the clone is expanded.

abundance: NA; v_gene: TRBV5-1; d_gene: NA; j_gene: TRBJ2-3; CDR3nt: TGCGCCAGCAGCTTGGCCGGGGAAAGGACAGATACGCAGTATTTT; CDR3aa: CASSLAGERTDTQYF
abundance: NA; v_gene: TRBV5-1; d_gene: TRBD1; j_gene: TRBJ1-5; CDR3nt: TGCGCCAGCAGCCAGACAGGGGGCGGTCAGCCCCAGCATTTT; CDR3aa: CASSQTGGGQPQHF
abundance: few; v_gene: TRBV2; d_gene: TRBD1; j_gene: TRBJ1-2; CDR3nt: TGTGCCAGCAGTGAAACAGTCCAGGGACAGGGGGGCTACACCTTC; CDR3aa: CASSETVQGQGGYTF
abundance: NA; v_gene: TRBV27; d_gene: TRBD1; j_gene: TRBJ2-7; CDR3nt: TGTGCCAGCTACCAACCGGGACAGCCCTCCTACGAGCAGTACTTC; CDR3aa: CASYQPGQPSYEQYF
abundance: NA; v_gene: TRBV6-5; d_gene: NA; j_gene: TRBJ2-7; CDR3nt: TGTGCCAGCAGTTACGGAGGGTCCGGATCCGAGCAGTACTTC; CDR3aa: CASSYGGSGSEQYF
abundance: NA; v_gene: TRBV4-3; d_gene: NA; j_gene: TRBJ2-1; CDR3nt: TGCGCCAGCCGGCAAACGGGGGTTTACAATGAGCAGTTCTTC; CDR3aa: CASRQTGVYNEQFF
abundance: few; v_gene: TRBV10-3; d_gene: TRBD1; j_gene: TRBJ2-1; CDR3nt: TGTGCCATCACTGGACAGGGCGACACTGAGCAGTTCTTC; CDR3aa: CAITGQGDTEQFF
abundance: NA; v_gene: TRBV5-4; d_gene: NA; j_gene: TRBJ2-5; CDR3nt: TGTGCCAGCAGCTTGATTACCCAAGAGACCCAGTACTTC; CDR3aa: CASSLITQETQYF
abundance: NA; v_gene: TRBV28; d_gene: NA; j_gene: TRBJ2-5; CDR3nt: TGTGCCAGCAGAAAAGGGGTCATAGAGACCCAGTACTTC; CDR3aa: CASRKGVIETQYF
abundance: NA; v_gene: TRBV6-5; d_gene: TRBD2; j_gene: TRBJ2-3; CDR3nt: TGTGCCAGCACACCCGCTAGCGGGGGGAATACGCAGTATTTT; CDR3aa: CASTPASGGNTQYF
abundance: few; v_gene: TRBV28; d_gene: NA; j_gene: TRBJ2-1; CDR3nt: TGTGCCAGCACGATTCGGGACAATGAGCAGTTCTTC; CDR3aa: CASTIRDNEQFF
abundance: NA; v_gene: TRBV10-1; d_gene: NA; j_gene: TRBJ2-2; CDR3nt: TGCGCCAGCAGTCTTAAGACCGGGGAGCTGTTTTTT; CDR3aa: CASSLKTGELFF
abundance: NA; v_gene: TRBV2; d_gene: TRBD2; j_gene: TRBJ2-4; CDR3nt: TGTGCCAGCAGTGGCGCTAGCGGGGTAAACATTCAGTACTTC; CDR3aa: CASSGASGVNIQYF
abundance: NA; v_gene: TRBV19; d_gene: TRBD2; j_gene: TRBJ2-3; CDR3nt: TGTGCCAGTAGTATGAGTGGGACTAGCGGGATGACAGATACGCAGTATTTT; CDR3aa: CASSMSGTSGMTDTQYF
abundance: NA; v_gene: TRBV28; d_gene: NA; j_gene: TRBJ1-1; CDR3nt: TGTGCCAGCAGTGAGGCGGCGGTAGTCGGGAACACTGAAGCTTTCTTT; CDR3aa: CASSEAAVVGNTEAFF
abundance: few; v_gene: TRBV10-1; d_gene: NA; j_gene: TRBJ1-1; CDR3nt: TGCGCCAGTTCGGAACGGAACACTGAAGCTTTCTTT; CDR3aa: CASSERNTEAFF
abundance: NA; v_gene: TRBV19; d_gene: TRBD1; j_gene: TRBJ2-4; CDR3nt: TGTGCCAGTAGTATAGGGGGACAGGGGGTACAGAACATTCAGTACTTC; CDR3aa: CASSIGGQGVQNIQYF
abundance: NA; v_gene: TRBV5-4; d_gene: TRBD1; j_gene: TRBJ1-2; CDR3nt: TGTGCCAGCAGCATACCGGGACAGGGGTCTAACTATGGCTACACCTTC; CDR3aa: CASSIPGQGSNYGYTF
abundance: NA; v_gene: TRBV5-4; d_gene: TRBD2; j_gene: TRBJ2-3; CDR3nt: TGTGCCAGCAGCTTGGGGGGACTAGCGGGAGGAGGTACAGATACGCAGTATTTT; CDR3aa: CASSLGGLAGGGTDTQYF
abundance: NA; v_gene: TRBV9; d_gene: NA; j_gene: TRBJ2-5; CDR3nt: TGTGCCAGCAGCGTAGATGGGGGGACCGTCCAAGAGACCCAGTACTTC; CDR3aa: CASSVDGGTVQETQYF
abundance: few; v_gene: TRBV21-1; d_gene: NA; j_gene: TRBJ2-7; CDR3nt: TGTGCCAGCAGCAAACCCCCCCGGTCCCACGGGACCTACGAGCAGTACTTC; CDR3aa: CASSKPPRSHGTYEQYF
abundance: NA; v_gene: TRBV14; d_gene: NA; j_gene: TRBJ2-1; CDR3nt: TGTGCCAGCAGCCAAGATAAAAAGGGCTCGAAGTTCTTC; CDR3aa: CASSQDKKGSKFF
abundance: NA; v_gene: TRBV11-2; d_gene: TRBD1; j_gene: TRBJ2-7; CDR3nt: TGTGCCAGCACCGACAGGGCTCTGTACGAGCAGTACTTC; CDR3aa: CASTDRALYEQYF
abundance: few; v_gene: TRBV9; d_gene: TRBD2; j_gene: TRBJ2-7; CDR3nt: TGTGCCAGCGGGAGGACTAGCGGGGGCTACGAGCAGTACTTC; CDR3aa: CASGRTSGGYEQYF
abundance: NA; v_gene: TRBV11-3; d_gene: TRBD2; j_gene: TRBJ2-5; CDR3nt: TGTGCCAGCACAGCGGGAGAAGAGACCCAGTACTTC; CDR3aa: CASTAGEETQYF
abundance: NA; v_gene: TRBV10-2; d_gene: TRBD2; j_gene: TRBJ2-1; CDR3nt: TGCGCCAGCAGCCCAACTAGCGTAACCTACAATGAGCAGTTCTTC; CDR3aa: CASSPTSVTYNEQFF
abundance: NA; v_gene: TRBV29-1; d_gene: NA; j_gene: TRBJ2-6; CDR3nt: TGCAGCGTGCACAGCTCTGGGGCCAACGTCCTGACTTTC; CDR3aa: CSVHSSGANVLTF
abundance: NA; v_gene: TRBV19; d_gene: TRBD1; j_gene: TRBJ1-4; CDR3nt: TGTGCCAGTAGTCCGACAGGGGCTAGTAACGAAAAACTGTTTTTT; CDR3aa: CASSPTGASNEKLFF
abundance: NA; v_gene: TRBV5-1; d_gene: TRBD1; j_gene: TRBJ2-3; CDR3nt: TGCGCCAGCAGTCAACAGGGGGGTGGGGCAGATACGCAGTATTTT; CDR3aa: CASSQQGGGADTQYF
abundance: once; v_gene: TRBV5-5; d_gene: NA; j_gene: TRBJ1-2; CDR3nt: TGTGCCAGCAGCTTGGTCGGGGGCAGTGGCTACACCTTC; CDR3aa: CASSLVGGSGYTF
abundance: few; v_gene: TRBV5-6; d_gene: TRBD2; j_gene: TRBJ2-3; CDR3nt: TGTGCCAGCAGCTCTAAACTAGCGGGAGACGGAGATACGCAGTATTTT; CDR3aa: CASSSKLAGDGDTQYF
abundance: NA; v_gene: TRBV2; d_gene: TRBD1; j_gene: TRBJ1-3; CDR3nt: TGTGCCAGCAGTGAAGCGCGGGGACAGGGGAACACCATATATTTT; CDR3aa: CASSEARGQGNTIYF
abundance: NA; v_gene: TRBV6-4; d_gene: NA; j_gene: TRBJ2-3; CDR3nt: TGTGCCAGCAGTGATCAGGACAGCACAGATACGCAGTATTTT; CDR3aa: CASSDQDSTDTQYF
abundance: once; v_gene: TRBV5-4; d_gene: TRBD2; j_gene: TRBJ2-1; CDR3nt: TGTGCCAGCAGCTTGTCAACTAGCGGGGGGGCTTACGGTGAGCAGTTCTTC; CDR3aa: CASSLSTSGGAYGEQFF
abundance: once; v_gene: TRBV19; d_gene: NA; j_gene: TRBJ1-5; CDR3nt: TGTGCCAGCGGGGTCTCCGGGGGGCCCCAGCATTTT; CDR3aa: CASGVSGGPQHF
abundance: NA; v_gene: TRBV7-2; d_gene: NA; j_gene: TRBJ2-3; CDR3nt: TGTGCCAGCAGCTTAGCGGCGCGAGATACGCAGTATTTT; CDR3aa: CASSLAARDTQYF
abundance: NA; v_gene: TRBV19; d_gene: NA; j_gene: TRBJ2-4; CDR3nt: TGTGCCAGTAGTATAGGTTCCCAGGAAAACATTCAGTACTTC; CDR3aa: CASSIGSQENIQYF
abundance: few; v_gene: TRBV29-1; d_gene: NA; j_gene: TRBJ1-1; CDR3nt: TGCAGCGCCCACCCGGCAGGGATGGACACTGAAGCTTTCTTT; CDR3aa: CSAHPAGMDTEAFF
abundance: once; v_gene: TRBV5-8; d_gene: NA; j_gene: TRBJ2-3; CDR3nt: TGTGCCAGCAGCTTGGGGGCCACCGGGAGCGCAGATACGCAGTATTTT; CDR3aa: CASSLGATGSADTQYF
abundance: NA; v_gene: TRBV7-2; d_gene: NA; j_gene: TRBJ2-4; CDR3nt: TGTGCCAGCAGCTCGACCCAAAACATTCAGTACTTC; CDR3aa: CASSSTQNIQYF
abundance: NA; v_gene: TRBV7-2; d_gene: TRBD1; j_gene: TRBJ2-3; CDR3nt: TGTGCCAGCAGCCCCGGACAGGGTAGCACAGATACGCAGTATTTT; CDR3aa: CASSPGQGSTDTQYF
abundance: NA; v_gene: TRBV28; d_gene: NA; j_gene: TRBJ2-1; CDR3nt: TGTGCCAGCAGTTTAAGCAGGGAGTACAATGAGCAGTTCTTC; CDR3aa: CASSLSREYNEQFF
abundance: NA; v_gene: TRBV9; d_gene: TRBD1; j_gene: TRBJ2-3; CDR3nt: TGTGCCAGCAGCTTAAACGACAGGGCCCCAGATACGCAGTATTTT; CDR3aa: CASSLNDRAPDTQYF
abundance: NA; v_gene: TRBV7-8; d_gene: NA; j_gene: TRBJ2-7; CDR3nt: TGTGCCAGCAGCTTAGTGGAGGGTGCGGAGCAGTACTTC; CDR3aa: CASSLVEGAEQYF
abundance: NA; v_gene: TRBV27; d_gene: NA; j_gene: TRBJ1-5; CDR3nt: TGTGCCAGCAGTTTGTGGGGTCAGCCCCAGCATTTT; CDR3aa: CASSLWGQPQHF